The source of this TCR beta chain is a study of shared clonotypes between healthy human individuals. Losses at the gene ends were 3 bases for V and 1 base for J; bases not matched to a gene: 5. The length of the CDR3 is 15 residues. Per the germline V gene, CDR1 is MDHEN and CDR2 is SYDVKM. Measured with immunoSEQ multiplex PCR; TCRdb has only the in-frame clones, and not every one. The sample comprises roughly 2.6 million clones, approximately 90% of which are singletons, and 0.11% to 0.15% rests with the top ten. Investigators divided CD4+ cells into CD45RA+ naive and CD45RA-negative memory subsets.

This clonotype originated in a man between 18 and 29 years old in good health. V gene TRBV28 combines with J gene TRBJ1-2, with 7 nucleotides matching TRBD1. The sequenced sample was naive CD4+ T cells sorted from blood. Regarding subset: CD45RA+ positively selected. Here the CDR3 reads CASSLGGQLNYGYTF. The CDR3 region has the DNA TGTGCCAGCAGTTTGGGGGGACAGCTTAACTATGGCTACACCTTC.